The 20 T cell receptor beta chains below all came from one sample that was sequenced in a study of T cell responses to AZD1222 COVID-19 vaccine. The method was immunoSEQ multiplex PCR; TCRdb's version includes in-frame clones alone and lacks a portion of them. This table holds about 62,000 clones, about 87% found once. This specimen was peripheral blood, taken on day 0 of AZD1222 vaccination. Source of these receptors: an adult in good health.

This chain links TRBV5-1 with TRBJ1-1; D not certain. The CDR3 has 15 amino acids. V gave up 5 bases and J gave up 1 base, with 15 bases separating them. Germline loops: CDR1 SGHRS, CDR2 YFSETQ. The CDR3 nucleotides read TGCGCCAGCAGTCGGGCCGTCGGTGGGAACACTGAAGCTTTCTTT. Its translation: CASSRAVGGNTEAFF.

This chain uses TRBV7-5 with TRBJ1-1; the table's D call of TRBD1 was not tested on the DNA. TRBV7-5 is a documented pseudogene. The CDR3 is made up of 14 amino acids. CDR3 in DNA: TGTGCCAGAAGCCCCGACAGGCTTAACACTGAAGCTTTCTTT. This gives the protein CARSPDRLNTEAFF.

V and J are TRBV15 and TRBJ1-1; 8 bases are shared with TRBD1. CDR3 length: 13 residues. CDR1 is LNHNV and CDR2 is YYDKDF in the germline V gene (reference sequence). The J segment lost 8 bases and the V segment lost 3 bases, leaving 5 bases of the junction unmatched. The CDR3 DNA follows: TGTGCCACCAGCAGCGGGACAGGACAAGAAGCTTTCTTT. It translates to CATSSGTGQEAFF. Filled out from reference TRBV15 and TRBJ1-1, the complete variable domain reads DAMVIQNPRYQVTQFGKPVTLSCSQTLNHNVMYWYQQKSSQAPKLLFHYYDKDFNNEADTPDNFQSRRPNTSFCFLDIRSPGLGDTAMYLCATSSGTGQEAFFGQGTRLTVV.

J is TRBJ1-2 and V is TRBV7-9; D gene unclear. The V gene lost 1 base and the J gene lost 4 bases, with 7 bases spanning the gap. CDR3 length: 13 residues. The V gene's germline CDR1 is SEHNR and CDR2 FQNEAQ (reference sequence). CDR3 residues: CASSLGSSYGYTF. The CDR3 region has the DNA TGTGCCAGCAGCTTAGGATCCTCCTATGGCTACACCTTC.

V and J are TRBV2 and TRBJ1-1; a weak D match, TRBD1 (5 bases). V lost 2 bases and J lost 1, with 11 bases in between. CDR3 length: 15 residues. Germline V gene lookup returns CDR1 SNHLY and CDR2 FYNNEI. CDR3 DNA sequence: TGTGCCAGCAGTGAATTCGGCAGGGAGAACACTGAAGCTTTCTTT. It specifies CASSEFGRENTEAFF.

The chain joins TRBV29-1 to TRBJ2-5, with 9 nucleotides matching TRBD2. CDR3 length equals 14 residues. CDR1 is SQVTM and CDR2 is ANQGSEA in the germline V gene. V dropped 6 bases and J dropped 2; count of bases not matched to a gene: 7. In DNA form, the CDR3 reads TGCAGCGTAGCGACTAGCGGAGTTCAAGAGACCCAGTACTTC. Amino acids: CSVATSGVQETQYF.

V usage is TRBV15 and J usage is TRBJ1-5; D is uncertain. CDR3 size: 15 residues. Germline V gives CDR1 LNHNV, CDR2 YYDKDF (reference sequence). V was pared by 1 base and J by 4 bases, with 11 bases between. CDR3 loop: CATSRGETVNQPQHF. The CDR3 DNA is TGTGCCACCAGCAGAGGGGAAACCGTGAATCAGCCCCAGCATTTT.

This rearrangement joins TRBV7-8 to TRBJ1-6, with D possibly matching TRBD1 (6 bases). This CDR3 has 17 residues. Looked up from germline, CDR1 is SGHVS and CDR2 is FQNEAQ. Trimming cost V 1 base and J 10 bases, with 20 bases left between them. CDR3 DNA: TGTGCCAGCAGCTTAGGCCAGGGCCCGGGGGCAGGGTCACCCCTCCACTTT. Translated, it gives CASSLGQGPGAGSPLHF.

This clone appeared once. Other DNA sequences in the sample encode the same CDR3. The chain's CDR3 is CASGLGGNTEAFF. The CDR3 region has the DNA TGTGCTAGTGGTTTAGGGGGGAACACTGAAGCTTTCTTT. The chain couples TRBV12-5 to TRBJ1-1; tentative D call: TRBD1 (6 bases). Germline-derived CDR1 and CDR2 are LGHNT and FRNRAP. Trimming shortened V by 3 bases and J by 1 base, and 6 bases separated the two germline ends. The CDR3 spans 13 residues.

This clone occurred once. V usage is TRBV5-1 and J usage is TRBJ2-1; 8 nucleotides line up with TRBD2. Germline V gene sequence: CDR1 SGHRS, CDR2 YFSETQ. The CDR3 has 16 amino acids. V shed 5 bases and J 7 bases; nucleotides not matched to a gene: 14. The CDR3 sequence: CASSGGGSSGGNEQFF. CDR3 nucleotides: TGCGCCAGCAGTGGCGGGGGGAGCTCTGGTGGGAATGAGCAGTTCTTC.

The V gene is TRBV6-5, the J gene TRBJ1-1, with 7 nucleotides matching TRBD1. CDR3 length equals 14 residues. Germline V CDR1 and CDR2: MNHEY, SVGAGI. The junction had 6 bases not matched to a gene; V was cut back by 4 bases and J by 4 bases. As DNA, the CDR3 is TGTGCCAGCAGTTTTAGGGGGCGGTTCACTGAAGCTTTCTTT. It is translated as CASSFRGRFTEAFF.

V gene TRBV27 combines with J gene TRBJ1-1, with D uncertain. The CDR3 totals 15 residues. V was shortened by 3 bases and J by 1 base, with 12 bases between the two germline ends. CDR1 and CDR2 from the germline V gene are MNHEY and SMNVEV (reference sequence). The CDR3 is CASSFSSRANTEAFF. CDR3 coding DNA: TGTGCCAGCAGTTTCAGCAGTAGGGCGAACACTGAAGCTTTCTTT.

This rearrangement joins TRBV7-3 to TRBJ1-1; no clear D. The germline V and J ends were trimmed by 5 bases and 6 bases, with 16 bases remaining between them. Germline assignment: CDR1 SGHTA and CDR2 FQGTGA. This CDR3 spans 14 amino acids. The CDR3 spells CASSPRIGSAEAFF. CDR3 coding DNA: TGTGCCAGCAGCCCCCGGATTGGGTCGGCTGAAGCTTTCTTT. The full variable domain, with the rest looked up from reference TRBV7-3 and TRBJ1-1, is GAGVSQTPSNKVTEKGKYVELRCDPISGHTALYWYRQSLGQGPEFLIYFQGTGAADDSGLPNDRFFAVRPEGSVSTLKIQRTERGDSAVYLCASSPRIGSAEAFFGQGTRLTVV.

J is TRBJ1-3 and V is TRBV4-1; D call uncertain. Germline CDR1 and CDR2: MGHRA and YSYEKL. The CDR3 covers 13 residues. V dropped 3 bases and J dropped 2 bases, with 5 bases sitting between them. CDR3 region: CASSHETGNTIYF. CDR3 bases: TGCGCCAGCAGCCATGAAACTGGAAACACCATATATTTT.

The CDR3 sequence is CASSQGQFRYGYTF. CDR3 DNA sequence: TGTGCCAGCAGCCAAGGACAGTTCCGCTATGGCTACACCTTC. V is TRBV5-6 and J is TRBJ1-2; D may be TRBD1 (6 bases). The germline V gene has CDR1 SGHDT and CDR2 YYEEEE. V lost 4 bases, J lost 4 bases, and 14 bases lay in between. This CDR3 is built from 14 residues.

The genes are TRBV29-1 and TRBJ2-3; 8 bases map to TRBD1. V trimming: 7 bases; J trimming: 4 bases; junction bases outside the gene matches: 10. The V gene's germline CDR1 is SQVTM and CDR2 ANQGSEA. The CDR3 runs to 14 residues. The DNA for the CDR3 is TGCAGCGGCCGACAGGGGTTTCCTGCAGATACGCAGTATTTT. Protein: CSGRQGFPADTQYF.

The chain recombines TRBV6-6 with TRBJ1-6; 9 nucleotides agree with TRBD1. The germline V gene has CDR1 MNHNY and CDR2 SVGAGI (reference sequence). V was pared by 4 bases and J by 6 bases, with 7 bases of the junction left unmatched. The CDR3 is 16 residues long. The DNA for the CDR3 is TGTGCCAGCAGTTCTTTAGGGGGACAGGGTAATTCACCCCTCCACTTT. It codes for CASSSLGGQGNSPLHF.

V gene TRBV2 combines with J gene TRBJ1-4; maybe TRBD1 (5 bases). The CDR3 consists of 14 residues. Germline V gene lookup returns CDR1 SNHLY and CDR2 FYNNEI. Between the trimmed V and J ends, which lost 1 base and 7 bases, there was a span of 10 bases. The CDR3 nucleotides are TGTGCCAGCAGTGAAGACAGGCTCGGTGAAAAACTGTTTTTT. This codes for CASSEDRLGEKLFF.

The J gene is TRBJ1-6, the V gene TRBV27; no clear D gene. The ends were cut back, 8 bases at V and 0 bases at J, with 8 bases in the middle. Germline V gene sequence: CDR1 MNHEY, CDR2 SMNVEV (reference sequence). CDR3 length equals 14 residues. The CDR3 loop is CASGRVSYNSPLHF. CDR3 sequence (DNA): TGTGCCAGCGGGAGGGTCTCCTATAATTCACCCCTCCACTTT.

This chain joins TRBV10-2 and TRBJ2-1; 8 bases agree with TRBD1. The CDR3 contains 13 residues. The V and J ends lost 8 bases and 2 bases, in that order; junction bases with no gene match: 2. From germline, CDR1 is WSHSY and CDR2 SAAADI. The CDR3 bases are TGCGCCAGCCGGGACAGGACCTACAATGAGCAGTTCTTC. Protein: CASRDRTYNEQFF.